The next 30 T cell receptor beta chains were all read from a single sample in a study of response to subunit inactivated influenza vaccine. TCRdb passed the RT-PCR reads through MiXCR, listing each CDR3 protein once. The table includes roughly 190,000 distinct CDR3 sequences, 9.5% to 15% detected once. These records were also assigned to another study, of T cells expressing NK-cell markers. That paper adds: Production of TCR beta cDNA relied on 5'RACE template switching with UMIs.

The material was CD8+ T cells sorted from PBMCs, obtained approximately 13 days after vaccination. The origin of the receptors is a man aged 50 to 60 who received an inactivated influenza vaccine.

V gene TRBV6-2 or TRBV6-3 combines with J gene TRBJ2-1, with D tentatively TRBD1 or TRBD2 (5 bases each). The CDR3 sequence is 12 residues long. Germline CDR1 is MNHEY and CDR2 is SVGEGT. V shed 6 bases and J shed 8 bases, with 11 bases lying between them. CDR3 coding DNA: TGTGCCAGCAGAACAGGAGGCGATGAGCAGTTCTTC. Encoded protein: CASRTGGDEQFF.

A remark on this clonotype: This may be a read error, as it is one base from a much larger clone. J is TRBJ2-7 and V is TRBV6-1, with D possibly TRBD1 on 5 matching bases. Trimming took off 6 bases at V and 5 bases at J, with 29 bases between the two ends. There are 18 residues in the CDR3. Germline lookup yields CDR1 MNHNS and CDR2 SASEGT. The CDR3 loop reads CASSPVDLDKGPVHEQYF. CDR3 coding DNA: TGTGCCAGCAGCCCCGTAGATTTAGACAAGGGGCCTGTCCACGAGCAGTACTTC.

This clonotype was counted at least ten times. In DNA, the CDR3 is TGTGCCAGCAGGCGTCGACTAGATTCAGATACGCAGTATTTT. Protein: CASRRRLDSDTQYF. This chain uses TRBV12-3 or TRBV12-4 with TRBJ2-3, with TRBD2 as a possible D gene (6 bases). This CDR3 contains 14 residues. The V end lost 6 bases, the J end lost 4 bases, and 14 bases lay between the germline ends.

The chain links TRBV6-2 or TRBV6-3 to TRBJ1-2, with D hard to call. The V gene lost 9 bases and the J gene lost 10 bases, with 18 bases spanning the gap. The CDR3 runs to 12 residues. The germline CDR1 and CDR2 sequences are MNHEY and SVGEGT. CDR3 in DNA: TGTGCCAGTACTGATTTCGCGAACGACTACACCTTC. This codes for CASTDFANDYTF.

This clonotype was found many times. The rearrangement joins TRBV5-5 to TRBJ1-2, with a tentative D call TRBD1 (5 bases). CDR1 SGHKS and CDR2 YYEKEE come from the germline V gene (reference sequence). Trimming left V 3 bases short and J 2 bases short, with 14 bases between. This CDR3 contains 15 residues. The CDR3 nucleotides are TGTGCCAGCAGCTCTATGGGGCACAGCAACTATGGCTACACCTTC. It codes for CASSSMGHSNYGYTF.

The rearrangement links TRBV4-1 to TRBJ1-1, with TRBD1 matching 10 bases. CDR3 length equals 14 residues. Germline V gives CDR1 MGHRA, CDR2 YSYEKL. The V segment lost 4 bases and the J segment 3 bases; nucleotides outside the gene matches: 2. CDR3 loop: CASSRGQGYTEAFF. CDR3 DNA sequence: TGCGCCAGCAGCCGGGGACAGGGGTACACTGAAGCTTTCTTT.

This clonotype was recorded at least ten times. The chain carries TRBV5-1 and TRBJ1-2; D is uncertain. V was clipped by 5 bases and J by 5 bases, with 19 bases between them. Germline-derived CDR1 and CDR2 are SGHRS and YFSETQ. CDR3 length: 15 residues. The CDR3 reads CASRHDGNGGYGYTF. CDR3 coding DNA: TGCGCCAGCAGACATGACGGGAACGGAGGATATGGCTACACCTTC.

V gene TRBV6-1 combines with J gene TRBJ2-1; the D is unclear. This CDR3 region has 12 residues. Germline V gene data show CDR1 as MNHNS and CDR2 as SASEGT. V was cut by 7 bases and J by 7 bases, with 11 bases left in between. The CDR3 protein is CASTHGRNEQFF. The CDR3 nucleotides read TGTGCCAGCACGCATGGTCGGAATGAGCAGTTCTTC.

This clonotype has more than one count but fewer than ten. The chain links TRBV27 to TRBJ2-2; TRBD1 matches at 11 bases. Per germline, CDR1 MNHEY and CDR2 SMNVEV (reference sequence). This CDR3 region has 19 residues. V lost 4 bases to trimming and J lost 1 base; unmatched junction nucleotides: 11. This CDR3 is CASSSLWTGGYGNTGELFF. CDR3 coding DNA: TGTGCCAGCAGTTCTCTTTGGACAGGGGGCTACGGGAACACCGGGGAGCTGTTTTTT.

This clonotype occurred a few times. The chain links TRBV29-1 to TRBJ2-2; unclear D gene. Trimming pared 3 bases from V and 4 bases from J, leaving 9 bases between. This CDR3 spans 13 amino acids. The germline V gene encodes CDR1 SQVTM and CDR2 ANQGSEA. The CDR3 DNA reads as TGCAGCGTTGAGGGCAGCAGCACCGGGGAGCTGTTTTTT. This codes for CSVEGSSTGELFF.

There are many counts of this clonotype. This sequence joins TRBV29-1 and TRBJ2-3, with D possibly matching TRBD2 (6 bases). The CDR3 has 14 amino acids. Germline assignment: CDR1 SQVTM and CDR2 ANQGSEA. Trimming pared 0 bases from V and 2 bases from J, leaving 9 bases between. CDR3 in amino acids: CSVEEGDFTDTQYF. CDR3 sequence (DNA): TGCAGCGTTGAAGAAGGGGACTTCACAGATACGCAGTATTTT.

This clonotype has a handful of counts. The chain employs TRBV7-8 and TRBJ2-7, with 8 nucleotides matching TRBD1. CDR1 and CDR2 (germline): SGHVS, FQNEAQ. The CDR3 is 18 residues long. J gave up 4 bases and V 3 bases, and 17 bases lay outside the gene matches. Here the CDR3 reads CASSFVRDRFTKTYEQYF. The CDR3 region has the DNA TGTGCCAGCAGCTTTGTCCGGGACAGGTTTACCAAGACTTACGAGCAGTACTTC.

This clonotype came up many times. The rearrangement uses TRBV4-3 and TRBJ2-7, with D perhaps matching TRBD1 (5 bases). Trimming stripped 0 bases from V and 2 bases from J, with 14 bases between. The CDR3 consists of 16 residues. Per the germline V gene, CDR1 is LGHNA and CDR2 is YSLEER. As DNA, the CDR3 is TGCGCCAGCAGCCAAGATGAGTTAGGGGAAACCTACGAGCAGTACTTC. Translated, it gives CASSQDELGETYEQYF.

This chain joins TRBV6-5 and TRBJ2-3; TRBD1 is a possible D gene (5 bases). The CDR3 is made up of 16 amino acids. Trimming left V 4 bases short and J 5 bases short, with 19 bases between. The V gene's germline CDR1 is MNHEY and CDR2 SVGAGI. CDR3 sequence reads: CASSSLQGFSLDTQYF. CDR3 in DNA: TGTGCCAGCAGTTCCCTGCAGGGCTTCTCCCTAGATACGCAGTATTTT.

This clonotype was observed a handful of times. This sequence joins TRBV9 and TRBJ2-1, with TRBD2 identical over 11 bases. With V trimmed by 2 bases and J by 4 bases, 17 bases remained unmatched. Germline CDR1 reads SGDLS; CDR2 reads YYNGEE. CDR3 length: 20 amino acids. The CDR3 nucleotides read TGTGCCAGCAGCGTTGAGGGCACTAGCGGGAGACCCCTCGGGTACAATGAGCAGTTCTTC. Translated, it gives CASSVEGTSGRPLGYNEQFF.

V is TRBV29-1 and J is TRBJ2-7, with D possibly matching TRBD2 (6 bases). This CDR3 is 15 amino acids long. Germline V gene sequence: CDR1 SQVTM, CDR2 ANQGSEA. The V and J ends lost 3 bases and 2 bases respectively, with 17 bases between them. The CDR3 nucleotides are TGCAGCGTTGAGGGGGTTGCGGGGCCCGCCTACGAGCAGTACTTC. This sequence encodes CSVEGVAGPAYEQYF.

The chain is built from TRBV27 and TRBJ2-1; 7 bases map to TRBD1. Germline-derived CDR1 and CDR2 are MNHEY and SMNVEV (reference sequence). This CDR3 has 16 amino acids. The ends lost 4 bases at V and 8 bases at J; junction bases unmatched: 14. The CDR3 spells CASSSIQSQGTDEQFF. The CDR3 DNA is TGTGCCAGCAGTTCCATACAGAGCCAGGGGACAGATGAGCAGTTCTTC.

In its sample, this clonotype was seen a few times. The rearrangement joins TRBV7-9 to TRBJ1-1; no firm D call. V was pared by 5 bases and J by 1 base, with 14 bases between. The CDR3 totals 15 residues. Germline assignment: CDR1 SEHNR and CDR2 FQNEAQ (reference sequence). The DNA for the CDR3 is TGTGCCAGCAGCCCGACAAACCCCCGGAACACTGAAGCTTTCTTT. Translation: CASSPTNPRNTEAFF.

This clonotype was observed a few times. The chain links TRBV5-6 to TRBJ1-4, with 9 bases identical to TRBD1. The CDR3 is made up of 15 amino acids. Losses at the gene ends were 4 bases for V and 5 bases for J; bases not matched to a gene: 6. CDR1 and CDR2 from the germline V gene are SGHDT and YYEEEE. The chain's CDR3 is CASSPRDRANEKLFF. CDR3 coding DNA: TGTGCCAGCAGCCCCCGGGACAGGGCAAATGAAAAACTGTTTTTT.

The chain uses TRBV6-2 or TRBV6-3 and TRBJ2-3; TRBD2 matches 9 bases. Germline V lookup: CDR1 MNHEY, CDR2 SVGEGT. This CDR3 contains 16 residues. V dropped 7 bases and J dropped 4; count of bases not matched to a gene: 12. The CDR3 reads CASISRLAAWPDTQYF. For the CDR3, the DNA is TGTGCCAGCATCTCACGACTAGCGGCCTGGCCAGATACGCAGTATTTT.

This clonotype was picked up a small number of times. This sequence joins TRBV29-1 and TRBJ2-1; tentatively, D is TRBD1 (6 bases). Trimming stripped 5 bases from V and 7 bases from J, with 12 bases between. Germline V gene sequence: CDR1 SQVTM, CDR2 ANQGSEA. The CDR3 totals 12 residues. CDR3 nucleotide sequence: TGCAGCGTTCAATACAGGGAGAATGAGCAGTTCTTC. The encoded protein is CSVQYRENEQFF.

V and J are TRBV27 and TRBJ2-1; weak D call: TRBD2 (6 bases). Germline CDR1 MNHEY, CDR2 SMNVEV (reference sequence). Trimming removed 2 bases at V and 5 bases at J, with 13 bases between. CDR3 length: 15 residues. The CDR3 DNA reads TGTGCCAGCAGTTTAGTCGGGGGAGGTGACAATGAGCAGTTCTTC. The encoded protein is CASSLVGGGDNEQFF.

The gene calls are TRBV27 and TRBJ1-1; no definite D call. The V end lost 5 bases, the J end lost 1 base, and 8 bases lay between the germline ends. Germline CDR1 is MNHEY and CDR2 is SMNVEV (reference sequence). The CDR3 has 13 amino acids. CDR3 amino acids: CASSPFKNTEAFF. For the CDR3, the DNA is TGTGCCAGCAGTCCGTTCAAGAACACTGAAGCTTTCTTT.

This chain uses TRBV11-2 with TRBJ2-5; 9 nucleotides match TRBD2. The CDR3 covers 20 residues. The V segment lost 6 bases and the J segment 5 bases; nucleotides outside the gene matches: 25. CDR1 SGHAT and CDR2 FQNNGV come from the germline V gene. CDR3 region: CASSSLGIAGDTLWVETQYF. CDR3 sequence (DNA): TGTGCCAGCAGTTCACTTGGGATAGCGGGGGACACCCTTTGGGTTGAGACCCAGTACTTC.

This clonotype was seen at least ten times. For the CDR3, the DNA is TGTGCCAGCAGCCCTAGCGGGAATTACTACAATGAGCAGTTCTTC. Protein product: CASSPSGNYYNEQFF. V is TRBV27 and J is TRBJ2-1, with 9 bases aligning to TRBD2. The CDR3 sequence is 15 residues long. The germline gives CDR1 MNHEY, CDR2 SMNVEV (reference sequence). V was pared by 6 bases and J by 3 bases, with 6 bases of the junction left unmatched.

This clonotype has only a few counts. The chain is built from TRBV7-9 and TRBJ2-7; a weak D match, TRBD1 (6 bases). V was pared by 1 base and J by 5 bases, with 9 bases between. This CDR3 contains 13 residues. CDR1 and CDR2 from the germline V gene are SEHNR and FQNEAQ (reference sequence). Here the CDR3 reads CASSLDQGNEQYF. CDR3 coding DNA: TGTGCCAGCAGCTTAGACCAGGGGAACGAGCAGTACTTC.

Worth noting for this clonotype: This may stem from a read error, because a much larger clone lies one nucleotide away. The CDR3 loop reads CASSSSGYQETQYF. CDR3 bases: TGTGCCAGCAGCTCATCCGGATACCAAGAGACCCAGTACTTC. The chain links TRBV7-9 to TRBJ2-5; D gene ambiguous. V lost 4 bases to trimming and J lost 0 bases, with 9 bases between them. Germline V gene sequence: CDR1 SEHNR, CDR2 FQNEAQ (reference sequence). The CDR3 totals 14 residues.

This clonotype was observed a few times. The J gene is TRBJ2-5, the V gene TRBV10-2; D not resolved. The CDR3 contains 14 residues. Germline-derived CDR1 and CDR2 are WSHSY and SAAADI. Deletions cut 0 bases from V and 5 bases from J, with 10 bases between. The CDR3 DNA follows: TGCGCCAGCAGTGAGTCGAAAGGGCTCGAGACCCAGTACTTC. Amino acid sequence: CASSESKGLETQYF.

The chain recombines TRBV2 with TRBJ2-5; no clear D. The CDR3 has 16 amino acids. CDR1 is SNHLY, CDR2 FYNNEI, per germline. Trimming pared 3 bases from V and 1 base from J, leaving 15 bases between. In DNA form, the CDR3 reads TGTGCCAGCAGTGATGAGGCTACAAGCTCCCAAGAGACCCAGTACTTC. This gives the protein CASSDEATSSQETQYF. The whole variable domain, filled in from reference TRBV2 and TRBJ2-5, reads EPEVTQTPSHQVTQMGQEVILRCVPISNHLYFYWYRQILGQKVEFLVSFYNNEISEKSEIFDDQFSVERPDGSNFTLKIRSTKLEDSAMYFCASSDEATSSQETQYFGPGTRLLVL.

The rearrangement joins TRBV6-5 to TRBJ2-1; D is undetermined. The CDR3 is 11 amino acids. Germline loops: CDR1 MNHEY, CDR2 SVGAGI. V lost 5 bases and J lost 10, with 9 bases in between. CDR3 DNA: TGTGCCAGCAGTCCCGACTGGGAGCAGTTCTTC. Translating gives CASSPDWEQFF.